This T cell receptor (beta chain) was sequenced during a study of blood T cell repertoires in COVID-19. Background on the study: Spain, Italy and the United States supplied samples that represented acute and convalescent COVID-19.

Germline CDR1 reads ENHRY; CDR2 reads SYGVKD. V was clipped by 8 bases and J by 6 bases; unmatched bases: 9. This CDR3 comprises 14 residues. The authors' processing: Scientists estimated how many nucleated cells there were by amplifying reference gene primers. Profiled with immunoSEQ multiplex PCR; TCRdb holds only in-frame clones, not every one. The DNA gave D and trimming, while V, J and clone size come from that table. The sample consists of roughly 150,000 clones, about 80% of them appearing once. Only one count was recorded for this clone. This receptor was identified in a human donor in a cohort sampled during active COVID-19. The specimen was peripheral blood. The rearrangement links TRBV10-3 to TRBJ2-2, with 7 positions matching TRBD1. The CDR3 loop reads CAIERDRASGELFF. The CDR3, as DNA: TGTGCCATCGAGCGCGACAGGGCGTCCGGGGAGCTGTTTTTT.